The entry below gives a single T cell receptor beta chain sequence along with its context. This specimen comes from a study of T cell changes during pregnancy in multiple sclerosis. Looked up from germline, CDR1 is MNHNY and CDR2 is SVGAGI (reference sequence). The CDR3 has 15 amino acids. V lost 7 bases to trimming and J lost 3 bases, with 18 bases between them. Generated by immunoSEQ multiplex PCR, the TCRdb table keeps only in-frame clones and is missing some. The sample has about 34,000 clones; about nine tenths are singletons. V usage is TRBV6-6 and J usage is TRBJ2-5; D is perhaps TRBD1 (6 bases). The origin of this receptor is a female donor with multiple sclerosis, enrolled in a pregnancy study. The sample was CD8+ T cells from peripheral blood mononuclear cells, taken before pregnancy. The DNA for the CDR3 is TGTGCCAGCACCCCCAGGGGAATGTTTGAAGAGACCCAGTACTTC. Its translation: CASTPRGMFEETQYF.